This TCR beta chain was sequenced during a study of T cells in Graves' hyperthyroidism and ophthalmopathy. The study based diagnoses on clinical symptoms, serum thyroxine and TRAb, thyroid ultrasound and orbital computed tomography. The CDR3 totals 15 residues. Germline trimming cut 6 bases from V and 2 bases from J; bases unmatched to any gene: 5. Germline V gene lookup returns CDR1 SNHLY and CDR2 FYNNEI. The investigators amplified TCR beta CDR3 regions from RNA transcripts. During a first-round RT-PCR of the TCR CDR3, the HTBI primer set was used. TCRdb reprocessed the multiplex PCR reads via MiXCR and lists one record per CDR3 protein. The data contain 450,000 to 700,000 distinct CDR3 sequences, about half of them singletons. This clonotype occurred many times. No antigen is known for it. Whole-study findings and limits: Most thyroid clonotypes that were expanded above 0.001 also turned up in blood. With a median lead of roughly 6.8 months before onset, the model predicted ophthalmopathy.

The receptor was derived from an adult woman with Graves' disease, either hyperthyroidism or ophthalmopathy (not recorded which). The sequenced material came from peripheral blood or thyroid tissue (not recorded which). The chain combines TRBV2 with TRBJ2-5; 11 nucleotides match TRBD2. The CDR3 loop reads CASSSGTSGQETQYF. The DNA of the CDR3 is TGTGCCAGCAGCTCCGGGACTAGCGGACAAGAGACCCAGTACTTC.